This T cell receptor beta chain comes out of a study of identical twins. Overall study findings and caveats: Cross-sectional statistical analysis, not tracking of the same donors, underpinned the conclusions. Surplus twin overlap in beta out-of-frame sequences was less pronounced.

Trimming stripped 1 base from V and 2 bases from J, with 9 bases between. This CDR3 has 14 amino acids. Germline V lookup: CDR1 DFQATT, CDR2 SNEGSKA (reference sequence). This clonotype was seen repeatedly, ten times or more. Its antigen remains unknown. MiXCR, applied by TCRdb to the 5' RACE reads, yields one record per CDR3 protein. The sample shows hundreds of thousands of distinct CDR3 sequences, over 5% of them seen only once. Only healthy Caucasians were enrolled as donors. The sample was naive T cells sorted from blood. The chain combines TRBV20-1 with TRBJ2-1; D is ambiguous. This sequence originates from a man aged 18 to 30 in good health. The CDR3 region is CSARAAVTYNEQFF. Here the CDR3 DNA reads TGCAGTGCTAGAGCCGCGGTCACCTACAATGAGCAGTTCTTC.